The T cell receptor beta chain under discussion was sequenced for a study of blood T cell repertoires in COVID-19. In the study overall: COVID-19 samples, acute and convalescent, were from the United States, Italy and Spain. T cells, B-cell-depleted T cells, or PBMCs provided the cDNA or gDNA that served as material.

This CDR3 comprises 14 residues. CDR1 is MNHEY and CDR2 is SVGEGT in the germline V gene. Trimming pared 2 bases from V and 3 bases from J, leaving 11 bases between. The sample holds a few counts of this clone. As originally analysed: Amplification from reference gene primers served as the basis for estimated nucleated cell counts. Profiling relied on immunoSEQ multiplex PCR, and the TCRdb table lists in-frame clones only, not all of them. From that table come the V and J calls and clone size; the DNA was used to work out D and trimming. The sample records tens of thousands of clones, more than 80% being singletons.

The clonotype was recovered from a man in his fifties or sixties in a cohort sampled during active COVID-19. J is TRBJ2-7 and V is TRBV6-2 or TRBV6-3, with TRBD2 as a possible D gene (5 bases). What was sequenced was peripheral blood. The CDR3 bases are TGTGCCAGCAGTTACAAGGGAGTGCACTACGAGCAGTACTTC. Translating gives CASSYKGVHYEQYF.